This TCR beta chain appears in the sequencing data of a study of human T cells and chemical hapten exposure (dated by TCRdb to the early 2020s). Study-wide context: For sensitization, 2% DPC in acetone was applied to a roughly 2 cm by roughly 2 cm area of upper inner arm skin. Blood for TCR sequencing was provided by twenty-nine alopecia patients at one to four time points (pre-sensitization, 2, 6 and 24 weeks). The libraries were sequenced as a pool, and the TCR yield per sample differed mostly because of small variations in library volumes within the pool. The patient cohort, mostly female, included alopecia areata with under or over 50% scalp involvement, alopecia totalis and alopecia universalis. Peripheral blood TCR repertoire changes were tracked in vivo in alopecia patients during primary and secondary sensitization to the hapten diphenylcyclopropenone (DPC). Patients additionally received weekly therapeutic DPC doses to the scalp throughout the roughly 25-week study period. Patch testing was done on the upper back using Finn chambers containing 0.01% DPC, and results were scored after 6 days according to International Contact Dermatitis Research Group standards. Blood samples were taken from patients before sensitization (week 0) and then at 2, 6 and about 24 weeks after DPC sensitization.

The time point label of this sample denotes: patch test 3, about 24 weeks after DPC sensitization. The treatment or condition label for this specimen denotes: therapeutic diphenylcyclopropenone sensitization with weekly scalp DPC. Blood at each patch-test visit was drawn before the patch test was applied. Eligible patients were aged 18 to 70, diagnosed with alopecia, deemed suitable for DPC therapy, and excluded if pregnant. Total RNA was extracted from unfractionated whole blood collected in Tempus Blood RNA tubes. Preparation of the library involved RACE. The instrument given in TCRdb is NextSeq 500. During library preparation, unique molecular identifiers were attached to individual cDNA molecules so that TCRs could be counted in a quantitative, reproducible way. Both TCR alpha and TCR beta chains were sequenced from each blood RNA sample. The source study handled its data this way. A median of about 100,000 TCRs per sample was observed, with a range of roughly 20,000 to 700,000. The Decombinator software suite was used to annotate V, J and CDR3 in the TCR reads. For PS versus PT1 abundance plots, all samples were subsampled to the same number of TCRs (28,000). TCRs were defined as expanded if absent before sensitization and observed at least eight times at the 2-week time point. TCRdb reprocessing: public reads trimmed at Q25 with fastp, clones called with MiXCR, in-frame beta chains kept. All rows with the same CDR3 protein become a single entry with the most common DNA and genes. TCRdb, not the original authors, processed these V and J calls. This sample has fewer than 80,000 distinct CDR3 sequences in its table, and about 10% of those were observed once. Jointly, the top ten make up 2% to 3% of the sample.

CDR1 and CDR2 are drawn from the germline V gene: SGHTA, FQGNSA. Counted from cysteine to phenylalanine, this CDR3 has 13 amino acids. Only the CDR3 region is kept as DNA, spanning 39 bases read in frame from base 1. V is cut by 5 bases and J by 0 bases, and the space between the germline ends is 7 bases. Ten or more counts support this clonotype. Its cognate antigen has yet to be identified. Base qualities were left out, and no much larger clone turns up one base away. The investigation overall reported the following: All patients had alopecia, a presumed autoimmune disease, so their immune response might differ from that of healthy individuals. Significantly more large CDR3 similarity clusters were formed by expanded TCRs than by pre-sensitization or healthy control sets, consistent with antigen-driven responses. DPC sensitization did not change the number of TCRs with a frequency above 1 in 1000, and there was no evidence of changes in global repertoire structure. Patch test score correlated positively with the number of PT1 expanded TCRs, reaching significance at thresholds 8, 16 and 32 but not at 4. After repeated subsampling, the strength of the expansion versus patch-test correlation and the threshold at which it became significant changed.

The chain joins TRBV7-2 to TRBJ2-5; the D gene is not confidently resolved. The source material was whole blood, sampled in connection with sensitization to the hapten diphenylcyclopropenone (DPC). The source of this sequence is a woman between 25 and 40 years old with alopecia areata. Some clones in this sample may be carry-over from other donors' samples. In nucleotide form, the sequence is TGTGCCAGCAGCAACAACCACCAAGAGACCCAGTACTTC. Its protein is CASSNNHQETQYF.